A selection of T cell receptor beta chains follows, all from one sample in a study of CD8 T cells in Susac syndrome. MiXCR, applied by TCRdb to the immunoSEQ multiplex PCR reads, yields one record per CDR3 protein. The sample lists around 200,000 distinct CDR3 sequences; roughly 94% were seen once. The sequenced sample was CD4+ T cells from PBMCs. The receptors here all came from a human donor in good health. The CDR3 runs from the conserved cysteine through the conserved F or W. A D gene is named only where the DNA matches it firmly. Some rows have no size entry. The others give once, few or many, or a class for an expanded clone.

CDR3: CASSLSRDTEAFF
DNA: TGTGCCAGCAGCTTATCCAGGGACACTGAAGCTTTCTTT
size: few
V: TRBV11-2
D: .
J: TRBJ1-1

CDR3: CSARTSGRINEQFF
DNA: TGCAGTGCTAGGACTAGCGGGAGGATCAATGAGCAGTTCTTC
size: .
V: TRBV20-1
D: TRBD2
J: TRBJ2-1

CDR3: CASSLSPINNEQFF
DNA: TGTGCCAGCAGTTTGTCTCCGATCAACAATGAGCAGTTCTTC
size: .
V: TRBV28
D: .
J: TRBJ2-1

CDR3: CSVGDSSYGYTF
DNA: TGCAGCGTGGGGGACAGCAGCTATGGCTACACCTTC
size: .
V: TRBV29-1
D: TRBD1
J: TRBJ1-2

CDR3: CSVLNRGGNEQFF
DNA: TGCAGCGTTCTTAACAGGGGTGGAAATGAGCAGTTCTTC
size: .
V: TRBV29-1
D: TRBD1
J: TRBJ2-1

CDR3: CASSQEWSNEQFF
DNA: TGTGCCAGCAGCCAAGAGTGGAGCAATGAGCAGTTCTTC
size: .
V: TRBV14
D: .
J: TRBJ2-1

CDR3: CASSQVPGAGSYNEQFF
DNA: TGTGCCAGCAGCCAAGTGCCGGGCGCAGGCTCCTACAATGAGCAGTTCTTC
size: once
V: TRBV3-1
D: .
J: TRBJ2-1

CDR3: CSARAGVGTEAFF
DNA: TGCAGTGCTAGAGCCGGGGTGGGTACTGAAGCTTTCTTT
size: .
V: TRBV20-1
D: .
J: TRBJ1-1

CDR3: CASSYRPRLALTYF
DNA: TGTGCCAGCAGTTACCGACCTAGACTAGCTCTTACGTACTTC
size: .
V: TRBV6-5
D: TRBD2
J: TRBJ2-5

CDR3: CASSRGPREAFF
DNA: TGTGCCAGCAGTAGGGGACCGAGGGAAGCTTTCTTT
size: .
V: TRBV6-5
D: .
J: TRBJ1-1

CDR3: CASSLHDQDREGREKLFF
DNA: TGCGCCAGCAGCCTCCACGATCAAGACAGGGAGGGTCGGGAAAAACTGTTTTTT
size: .
V: TRBV23-1
D: TRBD1
J: TRBJ1-4

CDR3: CASYGPYGYTF
DNA: TGTGCCAGCTATGGGCCCTATGGCTACACCTTC
size: .
V: TRBV9
D: .
J: TRBJ1-2

CDR3: CASLPTGGERNTIYF
DNA: TGTGCCAGTCTCCCGACAGGGGGAGAACGAAACACCATATATTTT
size: .
V: TRBV12-3/TRBV12-4
D: TRBD1
J: TRBJ1-3

CDR3: CASSDYKGGKTQYF
DNA: TGTGCCAGCAGTGACTATAAGGGGGGGAAGACCCAGTACTTC
size: .
V: TRBV6-4
D: .
J: TRBJ2-5

CDR3: CASSFSRGGETQYF
DNA: TGTGCCAGCAGTTTCTCGCGAGGGGGAGAGACCCAGTACTTC
size: .
V: TRBV6-5
D: .
J: TRBJ2-5

CDR3: CASSRGGKNTGELFF
DNA: TGTGCCAGCAGCCGGGGGGGGAAGAACACCGGGGAGCTGTTTTTT
size: .
V: TRBV6-5
D: TRBD2
J: TRBJ2-2

CDR3: CASSQAHDNSPLHF
DNA: TGTGCCAGCAGCCAAGCGCACGATAATTCACCCCTCCACTTT
size: .
V: TRBV3-1
D: .
J: TRBJ1-6

CDR3: CATSDETSGTDTQYF
DNA: TGTGCCACCAGTGACGAGACTAGCGGGACAGATACGCAGTATTTT
size: once
V: TRBV24-1
D: TRBD2
J: TRBJ2-3

CDR3: CASSLTNSPLHF
DNA: TGTGCCAGCAGCTTAACCAATTCACCCCTCCACTTT
size: .
V: TRBV7-9
D: .
J: TRBJ1-6

CDR3: CASSPLRAQYF
DNA: TGTGCCAGCAGTCCTTTACGGGCGCAGTATTTT
size: .
V: TRBV12-3/TRBV12-4
D: .
J: TRBJ2-3

CDR3: CASSLGGWYQPQHF
DNA: TGTGCCAGCAGCTTGGGGGGTTGGTATCAGCCCCAGCATTTT
size: .
V: TRBV7-9
D: .
J: TRBJ1-5

CDR3: CASSPPGNDYGYTF
DNA: TGTGCCAGCTCACCTCCCGGGAACGACTATGGCTACACCTTC
size: .
V: TRBV18
D: .
J: TRBJ1-2

CDR3: CSGETSGTGNEQFF
DNA: TGCAGCGGGGAGACTAGCGGGACGGGTAATGAGCAGTTCTTC
size: .
V: TRBV29-1
D: TRBD2
J: TRBJ2-1

CDR3: CASSFSVSSYNEQFF
DNA: TGTGCCAGCAGCTTTAGCGTAAGCTCCTACAATGAGCAGTTCTTC
size: .
V: TRBV5-4
D: .
J: TRBJ2-1

CDR3: CSVSGGTQETQYF
DNA: TGCAGCGTGTCGGGGGGGACCCAAGAGACCCAGTACTTC
size: .
V: TRBV29-1
D: TRBD2
J: TRBJ2-5

CDR3: CSALGGRDGYTF
DNA: TGCAGTGCCCTGGGGGGCAGGGATGGCTACACCTTC
size: once
V: TRBV20-1
D: .
J: TRBJ1-2

CDR3: CSAPEGAHGYTF
DNA: TGCAGTGCCCCGGAGGGGGCCCATGGCTACACCTTC
size: .
V: TRBV20-1
D: TRBD1
J: TRBJ1-2

CDR3: CASSDRPNQPQHF
DNA: TGTGCCAGCAGCGACAGACCCAATCAGCCCCAGCATTTT
size: .
V: TRBV5-6
D: .
J: TRBJ1-5

CDR3: CATSVGNTEAFF
DNA: TGTGCCACCAGTGTGGGGAACACTGAAGCTTTCTTT
size: .
V: TRBV24-1
D: .
J: TRBJ1-1

CDR3: CASSSQDGETSPLHF
DNA: TGTGCCAGCAGTTCCCAGGACGGGGAGACTTCACCCCTCCACTTT
size: .
V: TRBV6-2/TRBV6-3
D: .
J: TRBJ1-6

CDR3: CASSSLRATQYF
DNA: TGTGCCAGCAGTTCTTTACGGGCTACTCAGTACTTC
size: .
V: TRBV12-3/TRBV12-4
D: .
J: TRBJ2-4

CDR3: CASSWSVLQRRYNEQFF
DNA: TGTGCCAGCAGCTGGTCAGTGTTACAAAGGCGCTACAATGAGCAGTTCTTC
size: .
V: TRBV5-5
D: .
J: TRBJ2-1

CDR3: CASSVGQGLDSNQPQHF
DNA: TGTGCCAGCAGCGTAGGGCAGGGACTCGACAGCAATCAGCCCCAGCATTTT
size: .
V: TRBV9
D: .
J: TRBJ1-5

CDR3: CASSVGMGNTEAFF
DNA: TGTGCCAGCAGCGTAGGTATGGGGAACACTGAAGCTTTCTTT
size: .
V: TRBV9
D: .
J: TRBJ1-1

CDR3: CSVDIGRGRSYGYTF
DNA: TGCAGCGTTGATATCGGCAGGGGCCGGTCCTATGGCTACACCTTC
size: .
V: TRBV29-1
D: .
J: TRBJ1-2

CDR3: CASSLTGSMNEQFF
DNA: TGTGCCAGCAGCCTGACAGGGTCAATGAATGAGCAGTTCTTC
size: .
V: TRBV2
D: TRBD1
J: TRBJ2-1

CDR3: CASSLAPGTVNTEAFF
DNA: TGTGCCAGCAGTTTGGCCCCCGGGACGGTGAACACTGAAGCTTTCTTT
size: .
V: TRBV12-3/TRBV12-4
D: .
J: TRBJ1-1

CDR3: CASSPTVNNEQFF
DNA: TGCGCCAGCAGCCCGACGGTAAACAATGAGCAGTTCTTC
size: .
V: TRBV5-1
D: .
J: TRBJ2-1

CDR3: CSARGQRTNTGELFF
DNA: TGCAGTGCAAGAGGGCAGCGGACGAACACCGGGGAGCTGTTTTTT
size: .
V: TRBV20-1
D: .
J: TRBJ2-2

CDR3: CASSAGQGSFQPQHF
DNA: TGTGCCAGCAGCGCGGGGCAGGGCTCGTTTCAGCCCCAGCATTTT
size: .
V: TRBV9
D: .
J: TRBJ1-5

CDR3: CASSRDRSYEQYF
DNA: TGTGCCAGCAGCCGGGACCGCTCCTACGAGCAGTACTTC
size: few
V: TRBV7-2
D: .
J: TRBJ2-7

CDR3: CASSSLSDYGNEQFF
DNA: TGTGCCAGCAGTTCACTCTCAGACTATGGCAATGAGCAGTTCTTC
size: .
V: TRBV27
D: .
J: TRBJ2-1

CDR3: CSARVTASGRNEQFF
DNA: TGCAGTGCTAGAGTTACGGCTAGCGGGAGAAATGAGCAGTTCTTC
size: .
V: TRBV20-1
D: TRBD2
J: TRBJ2-1

CDR3: CAISWDSDQPQHF
DNA: TGTGCCATCAGCTGGGACAGCGATCAGCCCCAGCATTTT
size: .
V: TRBV10-3
D: TRBD1
J: TRBJ1-5

CDR3: CSANQGYTYNEQFF
DNA: TGCAGTGCTAATCAGGGATACACTTACAATGAGCAGTTCTTC
size: .
V: TRBV20-1
D: .
J: TRBJ2-1

CDR3: CASSRGTGETQYF
DNA: TGCGCCAGCAGCCGGGGGACGGGGGAGACCCAGTACTTC
size: .
V: TRBV4-3
D: .
J: TRBJ2-5

CDR3: CASSLPSVSQETQYF
DNA: TGTGCCAGCAGTCTGCCATCCGTGTCCCAAGAGACCCAGTACTTC
size: .
V: TRBV28
D: .
J: TRBJ2-5

CDR3: CASSQGRVRDTEAFF
DNA: TGCGCCAGCAGCCAAGGAAGGGTTAGGGACACTGAAGCTTTCTTT
size: .
V: TRBV4-1
D: .
J: TRBJ1-1

CDR3: CSASLARGGVFNEQYF
DNA: TGCAGTGCCAGCCTAGCTCGCGGCGGGGTATTCAACGAGCAGTACTTC
size: .
V: TRBV20-1
D: .
J: TRBJ2-7

CDR3: CASSLEVASSYEQYF
DNA: TGTGCCAGCAGCTTGGAGGTGGCGAGCTCCTACGAGCAGTACTTC
size: .
V: TRBV5-4
D: .
J: TRBJ2-7

CDR3: CASIGGLHSYNEQFF
DNA: TGTGCCAGCATCGGAGGGTTACATTCGTACAATGAGCAGTTCTTC
size: .
V: TRBV27
D: .
J: TRBJ2-1

CDR3: CAGQGRETQYF
DNA: TGTGCCGGACAGGGACGAGAGACCCAGTACTTC
size: .
V: TRBV10-3
D: TRBD1
J: TRBJ2-5

CDR3: CATSRDSGGMGF
DNA: TGTGCCACCAGCAGAGACTCAGGGGGCATGGGTTTC
size: .
V: TRBV15
D: TRBD1
J: TRBJ2-4

CDR3: CASSFQSSNQPQHF
DNA: TGTGCCAGTAGTTTCCAGAGTAGCAATCAGCCCCAGCATTTT
size: .
V: TRBV19
D: .
J: TRBJ1-5

CDR3: CSVDSRGSETQYF
DNA: TGCAGCGTCGACAGCAGGGGATCGGAGACCCAGTACTTC
size: .
V: TRBV29-1
D: .
J: TRBJ2-5

CDR3: CASTVESWTADQPQHF
DNA: TGTGCCAGCACCGTAGAATCTTGGACCGCTGATCAGCCCCAGCATTTT
size: .
V: TRBV6-2/TRBV6-3
D: .
J: TRBJ1-5

CDR3: CASSPRAGFTDTQYF
DNA: TGTGCCAGCAGTCCCCGCGCGGGGTTCACAGATACGCAGTATTTT
size: .
V: TRBV6-6
D: .
J: TRBJ2-3